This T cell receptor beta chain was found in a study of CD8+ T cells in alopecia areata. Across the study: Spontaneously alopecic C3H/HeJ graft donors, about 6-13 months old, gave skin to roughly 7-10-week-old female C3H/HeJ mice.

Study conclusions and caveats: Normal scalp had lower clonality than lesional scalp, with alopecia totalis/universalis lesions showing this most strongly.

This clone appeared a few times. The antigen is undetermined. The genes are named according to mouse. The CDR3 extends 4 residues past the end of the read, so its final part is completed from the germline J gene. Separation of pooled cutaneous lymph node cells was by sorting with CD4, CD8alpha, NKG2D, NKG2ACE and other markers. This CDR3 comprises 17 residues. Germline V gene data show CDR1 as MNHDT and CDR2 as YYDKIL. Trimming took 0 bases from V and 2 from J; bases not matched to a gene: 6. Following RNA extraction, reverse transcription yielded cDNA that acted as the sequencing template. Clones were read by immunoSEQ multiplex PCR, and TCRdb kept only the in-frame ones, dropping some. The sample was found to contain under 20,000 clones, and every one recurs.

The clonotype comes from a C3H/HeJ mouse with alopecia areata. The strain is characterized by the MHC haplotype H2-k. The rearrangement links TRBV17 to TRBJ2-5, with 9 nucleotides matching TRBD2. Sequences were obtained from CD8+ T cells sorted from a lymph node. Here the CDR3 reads CASSRDRLGGTQDTQYF. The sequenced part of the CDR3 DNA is TGTGCTAGCAGTAGAGATCGGCTGGGGGGGACCCAAGAC.